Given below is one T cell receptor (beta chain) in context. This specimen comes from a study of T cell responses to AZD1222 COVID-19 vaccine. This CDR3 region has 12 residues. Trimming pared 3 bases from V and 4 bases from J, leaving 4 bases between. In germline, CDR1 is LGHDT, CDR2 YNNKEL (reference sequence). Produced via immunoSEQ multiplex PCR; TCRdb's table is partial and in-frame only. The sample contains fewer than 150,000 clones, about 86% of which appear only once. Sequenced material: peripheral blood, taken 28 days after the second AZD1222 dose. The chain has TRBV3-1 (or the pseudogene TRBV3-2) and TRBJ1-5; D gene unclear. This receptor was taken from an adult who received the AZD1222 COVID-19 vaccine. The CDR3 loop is CASSQGNQPQHF. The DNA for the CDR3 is TGTGCCAGCAGCCAGGGGAATCAGCCCCAGCATTTT.